This T cell receptor (beta chain) came from a study of T cells in Graves' hyperthyroidism and ophthalmopathy. Study in general: Any treatment followed the collection of peripheral blood at initial diagnosis. Overall study findings and caveats: Stable hyperthyroidism was told apart from ophthalmopathy by a model built on 13 V-J features. Most expanded thyroid clonotypes above 0.001 recurred in blood.

Comment on this clonotype: Antigen specificity is unknown.

The PBMCs had their origin in 7.5 to 10 ml of fresh peripheral blood. There are 13 residues in the CDR3. Germline CDR1 and CDR2: SGHTA and FQGNSA. Trimming left V 4 bases short and J 5 bases short, with 11 bases between. Amplified TCR beta CDR3 regions came from RNA transcripts. In the first-round RT-PCR of the TCR CDR3, the HTBI primer set was used. TCRdb re-analysed the multiplex PCR reads in MiXCR, keeping a single row per CDR3 protein. The table includes hundreds of thousands of distinct CDR3 sequences, just over 35% detected once. The sequenced material came from blood. The V gene is TRBV7-2, the J gene TRBJ2-5; D call uncertain. This receptor was taken from a woman between 40 and 55 years old with Graves' hyperthyroidism. The CDR3 DNA reads as TGTGCCAGCAGCTCCCAGGCGAGCGAGACCCAGTACTTC. It codes for CASSSQASETQYF. The complete variable domain, with remaining parts taken from reference TRBV7-2 and TRBJ2-5, reads GAGVSQSPSNKVTEKGKDVELRCDPISGHTALYWYRQSLGQGLEFLIYFQGNSAPDKSGLPSDRFSAERTGGSVSTLTIQRTQQEDSAVYLCASSSQASETQYFGPGTRLLVL.